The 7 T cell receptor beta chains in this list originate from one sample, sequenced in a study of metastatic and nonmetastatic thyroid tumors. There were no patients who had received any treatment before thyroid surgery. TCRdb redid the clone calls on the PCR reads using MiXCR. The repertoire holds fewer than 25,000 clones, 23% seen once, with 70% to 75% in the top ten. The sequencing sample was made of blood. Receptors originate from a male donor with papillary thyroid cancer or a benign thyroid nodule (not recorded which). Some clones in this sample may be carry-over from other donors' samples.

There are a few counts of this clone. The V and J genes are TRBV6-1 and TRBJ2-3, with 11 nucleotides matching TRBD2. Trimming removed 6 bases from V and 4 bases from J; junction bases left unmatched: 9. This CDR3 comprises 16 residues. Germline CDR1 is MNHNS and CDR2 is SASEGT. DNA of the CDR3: TGTGCCAGCAGCCTCGAAATAGCGGGAGGGTCAGATACGCAGTATTTT. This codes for CASSLEIAGGSDTQYF.

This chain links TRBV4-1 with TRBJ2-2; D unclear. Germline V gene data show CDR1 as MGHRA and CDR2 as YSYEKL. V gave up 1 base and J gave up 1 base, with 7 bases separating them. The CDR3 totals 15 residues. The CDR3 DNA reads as TGCGCCAGCAGCCAAGTTGTACTGAACACCGGGGAGCTGTTTTTT. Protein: CASSQVVLNTGELFF.

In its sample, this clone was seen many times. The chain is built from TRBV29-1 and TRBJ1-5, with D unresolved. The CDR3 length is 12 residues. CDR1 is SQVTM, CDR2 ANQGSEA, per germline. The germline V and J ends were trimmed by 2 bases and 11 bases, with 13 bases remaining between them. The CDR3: CSVETAAEAQHF. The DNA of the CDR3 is TGCAGCGTTGAAACGGCGGCAGAGGCCCAGCATTTT.

The CDR3 region is CASQDNEQFF. The CDR3 nucleotides read TGTGCCAGCCAAGACAATGAGCAGTTCTTC. This chain connects TRBV28 to TRBJ2-1, with D uncertain. The V gene lost 8 bases and the J gene lost 5 bases, with 4 bases spanning the gap. Germline CDR1 reads MDHEN; CDR2 reads SYDVKM. The CDR3 loop spans 10 amino acids.

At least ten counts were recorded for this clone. The CDR3 reads CAISVGGDTEAFF. The CDR3 coding sequence is TGTGCCATCAGTGTTGGGGGCGACACTGAAGCTTTCTTT. The chain recombines TRBV10-3 with TRBJ1-1, with D possibly TRBD1 on 6 matching bases. The V end was cut by 4 bases, the J end by 3 bases, with 9 bases between. Germline V gives CDR1 ENHRY, CDR2 SYGVKD. The CDR3 consists of 13 residues.

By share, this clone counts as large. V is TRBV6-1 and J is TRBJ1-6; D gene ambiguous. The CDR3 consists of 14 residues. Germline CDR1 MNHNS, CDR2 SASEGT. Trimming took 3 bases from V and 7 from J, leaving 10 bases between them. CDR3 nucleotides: TGTGCCAGCAGTGACACTATAGAGAATTCACCCCTCCACTTT. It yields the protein CASSDTIENSPLHF.

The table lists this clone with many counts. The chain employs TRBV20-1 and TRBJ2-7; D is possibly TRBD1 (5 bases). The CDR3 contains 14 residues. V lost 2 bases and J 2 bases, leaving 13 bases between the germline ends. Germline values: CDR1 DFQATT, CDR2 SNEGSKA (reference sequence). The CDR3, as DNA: TGCAGTGCTAGACCGGACACGGACACCTACGAGCAGTACTTC. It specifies CSARPDTDTYEQYF.